This T cell receptor beta chain was identified in a study of T cells in Graves' hyperthyroidism and ophthalmopathy. RNA transcripts gave rise to amplified TCR beta CDR3 regions. In the first-round RT-PCR of the TCR CDR3, the HTBI primer set was used. TCRdb called the multiplex PCR reads again in MiXCR, with one record for every CDR3 protein. The table lists approximately 600,000 distinct CDR3 sequences, about a fifth of them singletons, with around a third in the top ten. Out of approximately 10 ml of fresh peripheral blood came the PBMCs. This clonotype was detected ten times or more. The V gene's germline CDR1 is DFQATT and CDR2 SNEGSKA (reference sequence). The CDR3 totals 13 residues. The V gene end was trimmed by 5 bases and the J gene end by 4 bases; junction bases not matched to a gene: 6.

Sequencing was performed on blood. The TCR originated in a man younger than 40 with Graves' ophthalmopathy. V and J are TRBV20-1 and TRBJ1-1, with 8 bases that match TRBD1. The CDR3 sequence: CSASGGTGTEAFF. CDR3 coding DNA: TGCAGTGCTTCAGGGGGCACTGGCACTGAAGCTTTCTTT.